These T cell receptor beta chains were read from a single sample in a study of T cell clones after liver transplantation. Clones were read by immunoSEQ multiplex PCR, and TCRdb kept only the in-frame ones, dropping some. The table lists about 120,000 clones, 75% to 95% of them singletons, with about 0.8% in the top ten. This sample comprised CD4+ T cells from blood, obtained 12 months after liver transplant. These receptors were obtained from a human patient who received a liver transplant. Some T cells may have originated in the graft donor. Each CDR3 is given with its conserved first and last residue. A D gene is named only where the DNA matches it firmly. Clone size is shown for a subset of rows, as once, few, many or a class of expanded clone.

V gene: TRBV29-1
clone size: NA
J gene: TRBJ2-2
D gene: NA
CDR3 DNA: TGCAGCGTTGAAGGTGCATTGCCCGGGGAGCTGTTTTTT
CDR3 protein: CSVEGALPGELFF

V gene: TRBV9
clone size: NA
J gene: TRBJ2-7
D gene: TRBD2
CDR3 DNA: TGTGCCAGCAGCGAGGGACTAGCTGTCTACGAGCAGTACTTC
CDR3 protein: CASSEGLAVYEQYF

V gene: TRBV6-5
clone size: NA
J gene: TRBJ1-2
D gene: NA
CDR3 DNA: TGTGCCAGCAGTTACAGTACCCTGGATGGAGGCTACACCTTC
CDR3 protein: CASSYSTLDGGYTF

V gene: TRBV7-9
clone size: NA
J gene: TRBJ2-3
D gene: NA
CDR3 DNA: TGTGCCAGCGCGGTGGGAGCCGACACAGATACGCAGTATTTT
CDR3 protein: CASAVGADTDTQYF

V gene: TRBV15
clone size: NA
J gene: TRBJ2-3
D gene: NA
CDR3 DNA: TGTGCCACCAGCAGAGATCTGGCGGATACGCAGTATTTT
CDR3 protein: CATSRDLADTQYF

V gene: TRBV29-1
clone size: NA
J gene: TRBJ2-7
D gene: TRBD1
CDR3 DNA: TGCAGCGTTCACAGGGGTTCCGAGCAGTACTTC
CDR3 protein: CSVHRGSEQYF

V gene: TRBV5-4
clone size: NA
J gene: TRBJ2-7
D gene: NA
CDR3 DNA: TGTGCCAGCAGCTTGTTCTACGAGCAGTACTTC
CDR3 protein: CASSLFYEQYF

V gene: TRBV5-1
clone size: NA
J gene: TRBJ1-1
D gene: TRBD1
CDR3 DNA: TGCGCCAGCCAGATTGGCCGGGGACAGGGGACTGAAGCTTTCTTT
CDR3 protein: CASQIGRGQGTEAFF

V gene: TRBV4-3
clone size: NA
J gene: TRBJ1-2
D gene: NA
CDR3 DNA: TGCGCCAGCAGCCAAGCGGCGTCAGTCCTCTATGGCTACACCTTC
CDR3 protein: CASSQAASVLYGYTF

V gene: TRBV18
clone size: NA
J gene: TRBJ2-7
D gene: NA
CDR3 DNA: TGTGCCAGCTCACCAGACGGGACTTCTCGGGGAACTTGGCAGTACTTC
CDR3 protein: CASSPDGTSRGTWQYF

V gene: TRBV7-2
clone size: NA
J gene: TRBJ2-3
D gene: NA
CDR3 DNA: TGTGCCAGCAGCTTAGCGGGAAGCAATACAGATACGCAGTATTTT
CDR3 protein: CASSLAGSNTDTQYF

V gene: TRBV18
clone size: NA
J gene: TRBJ1-4
D gene: TRBD1
CDR3 DNA: TGTGCCAGCTCACCGCCATCAGGGGGCGGTGAAAAACTGTTTTTT
CDR3 protein: CASSPPSGGGEKLFF

V gene: TRBV7-8
clone size: few
J gene: TRBJ1-5
D gene: TRBD1
CDR3 DNA: TGTGCCAGCAGCTTAGCGTCAGGGGGTAATCAGCCCCAGCATTTT
CDR3 protein: CASSLASGGNQPQHF

V gene: TRBV6-4
clone size: NA
J gene: TRBJ2-7
D gene: TRBD2
CDR3 DNA: TGTGCCAGCAGCCCTGAGGCGGGAGGGAGCTACGAGCAGTACTTC
CDR3 protein: CASSPEAGGSYEQYF

V gene: TRBV21-1
clone size: NA
J gene: TRBJ1-4
D gene: NA
CDR3 DNA: TGTGCCAGCAGCCCTCAGGGACGTTTTACTAATGAAAAACTGTTTTTT
CDR3 protein: CASSPQGRFTNEKLFF

V gene: TRBV2
clone size: NA
J gene: TRBJ2-1
D gene: NA
CDR3 DNA: TGTGCCAGCAGTGAAAGGCCTTACTCCTACAATGAGCAGTTCTTC
CDR3 protein: CASSERPYSYNEQFF